These 13 T cell receptor beta chains were all obtained from the same sample, sequenced in a study of OX40 agonist ivuxolimab in advanced cancers. To prepare the library, the immunoSEQ multiplex PCR assay was applied. Drawn from immuneACCESS, this table holds only the in-frame rearrangements with V and J called that TCRdb kept. Clones are partly lost; checked studies trace under half to an unresolved V gene and leave the rest unexplained. In all, the sample holds about 79,000 clones, and 88% of those were seen once. Roughly 4% of the sample belongs to the ten largest clones. The sequencing used CD4+ or CD8+ T cells sorted from blood, collected in a trial of the OX40 agonist ivuxolimab. These receptors all stem from an adult with an advanced solid tumor such as melanoma, head and neck, liver or kidney cancer.

This chain links TRBV2 with TRBJ2-6; no reliable D call. The germline CDR1 and CDR2 sequences are SNHLY and FYNNEI. Trimming stripped 5 bases from V and 0 bases from J, with 11 bases between. The CDR3 covers 16 residues. This chain's CDR3 is CASSLNSPSGANVLTF. In DNA, the CDR3 is TGTGCCAGCAGTCTTAATTCCCCCTCTGGGGCCAACGTCCTGACTTTC. Full variable domain (missing parts from reference TRBV2 and TRBJ2-6): EPEVTQTPSHQVTQMGQEVILRCVPISNHLYFYWYRQILGQKVEFLVSFYNNEISEKSEIFDDQFSVERPDGSNFTLKIRSTKLEDSAMYFCASSLNSPSGANVLTFGAGSRLTVL.

The chain links TRBV6-6 to TRBJ2-1; weak D call: TRBD2 (6 bases). Germline CDR1 is MNHNY and CDR2 is SVGAGI (reference sequence). CDR3 length: 16 amino acids. V dropped 0 bases and J dropped 5 bases, with 14 bases sitting between them. In DNA, the CDR3 is TGTGCCAGCAGTTACTCATCCGGGACTCCAAACAATGAGCAGTTCTTC. Translated: CASSYSSGTPNNEQFF.

This clone has just one count. The gene calls are TRBV5-1 and TRBJ1-2; D uncertain. This CDR3 is built from 15 residues. Germline CDR1 and CDR2: SGHRS and YFSETQ. The V end lost 2 bases, the J end lost 1 base, and 12 bases lay between the germline ends. The CDR3 bases are TGCGCCAGCAGCTTAAACGCAGGCTATAACTATGGCTACACCTTC. Its protein product is CASSLNAGYNYGYTF.

The V gene is TRBV30, the J gene TRBJ1-1; tentatively, D is TRBD1 (6 bases). The CDR3 consists of 13 residues. Germline lookup yields CDR1 GTSNPN and CDR2 SVGIG (reference sequence). Trimming took off 6 bases at V and 6 bases at J, with 17 bases between the two ends. This chain's CDR3 is CACQQGNKPEAFF. CDR3 nucleotide sequence: TGTGCCTGCCAACAGGGAAATAAGCCTGAAGCTTTCTTT.

This sequence joins TRBV10-2 and TRBJ2-2; 7 bases fit TRBD2. From germline, CDR1 is WSHSY and CDR2 SAAADI. The CDR3 runs 14 residues. Losses at the gene ends were 3 bases for V and 7 bases for J; bases not matched to a gene: 5. CDR3 in DNA: TGCGCCAGCAGTGACGGGCGGGAGAACGGGGAGCTGTTTTTT. The encoded protein is CASSDGRENGELFF.

The genes are TRBV6-5 and TRBJ2-3; the D gene is possibly TRBD2 (5 bases). With 5 bases removed from V and 1 base from J, the gap between germline ends came to 10 bases. The germline CDR1 and CDR2 sequences are MNHEY and SVGAGI. The CDR3 is made up of 14 amino acids. The CDR3 is CASSIVSGTDTQYF. The CDR3 bases are TGTGCCAGCAGTATTGTTAGCGGCACAGATACGCAGTATTTT.

This chain connects TRBV4-1 to TRBJ2-7; weak D call: TRBD2 (6 bases). From germline, CDR1 is MGHRA and CDR2 YSYEKL. Trimming took 0 bases from V and 7 from J, leaving 10 bases between them. The CDR3 consists of 13 residues. The CDR3 region is CASSQDSTREQYF. In nucleotides, the CDR3 is TGCGCCAGCAGCCAAGACTCGACTAGAGAGCAGTACTTC.

The rearrangement uses TRBV6-5 and TRBJ2-5; no clear D. The CDR3 is 10 residues long. The germline V gene encodes CDR1 MNHEY and CDR2 SVGAGI. Trimming stripped 2 bases from V and 9 bases from J, with 4 bases between. Here the CDR3 DNA reads TGTGCCAGCAGTTACAGCCCCCAGTACTTC. Residues: CASSYSPQYF.

The chain employs TRBV30 and TRBJ1-2, with 9 positions matching TRBD1. Germline assignment: CDR1 GTSNPN and CDR2 SVGIG (reference sequence). This CDR3 region has 13 residues. V lost 2 bases to trimming and J lost 5 bases; unmatched junction nucleotides: 3. CDR3 sequence: CAWSRTGAYGYTF. The DNA for the CDR3 is TGTGCCTGGAGTAGGACAGGGGCTTATGGCTACACCTTC.

This chain uses TRBV11-2 with TRBJ2-1, with 12 bases identical to TRBD2. The germline CDR1 and CDR2 sequences are SGHAT and FQNNGV. After removal of 2 bases from V and 3 bases from J, the junction contained 2 bases not matched to a gene. This CDR3 is 16 amino acids long. CDR3 in amino acids: CASSLLAGGVYNEQFF. CDR3 DNA: TGTGCCAGCAGCTTACTAGCGGGAGGGGTCTACAATGAGCAGTTCTTC.

This clone appeared once. J is TRBJ1-2 and V is TRBV7-8; no clear D gene. The CDR3 has 14 residues. In germline, CDR1 is SGHVS, CDR2 FQNEAQ. The V gene lost 0 bases and the J gene lost 2 bases, with 7 bases spanning the gap. In DNA, the CDR3 is TGTGCCAGCAGCTTAGCGCGGAAAAACTATGGCTACACCTTC. It translates to CASSLARKNYGYTF.

The chain has TRBV7-6 and TRBJ2-3; 13 bases line up with TRBD2. CDR1 and CDR2 (germline): SGHVS, FNYEAQ. The CDR3 consists of 15 residues. The V gene end was trimmed by 5 bases and the J gene end by 5 bases; junction bases not matched to a gene: 4. CDR3: CASSGTSGTVDTQYF. CDR3 bases: TGTGCCAGCAGCGGGACTAGCGGGACGGTAGATACGCAGTATTTT. The variable domain in full, with the rest retrieved from reference TRBV7-6 and TRBJ2-3, is GAGVSQSPRYKVTKRGQDVALRCDPISGHVSLYWYRQALGQGPEFLTYFNYEAQQDKSGLPNDRFSAERPEGSISTLTIQRTEQRDSAMYRCASSGTSGTVDTQYFGPGTRLTVL.

This clone has only one observation. The CDR3 DNA reads as TGTGCCAGCTCACCCACTGGCGGGAGTACAGATACGCAGTATTTT. Amino acid sequence: CASSPTGGSTDTQYF. This chain joins TRBV18 and TRBJ2-3, with 7 nucleotides matching TRBD2. V shed 3 bases, J shed 3 bases, and the junction held 6 bases outside the gene matches. CDR3 length: 15 residues. Germline lookup yields CDR1 KGHSH and CDR2 LQKENI.